Given below is one T cell receptor beta chain in context. The CDR3 sequence is 12 residues long. V was clipped by 1 base and J by 12 bases, with 13 bases between them. Per the germline V gene, CDR1 is SEHNR and CDR2 is FQNEAQ (reference sequence). This entry belongs to a study of blood T cell repertoires in COVID-19. Overall study: Samples taken during acute and convalescent COVID-19 were collected in the United States, Italy and Spain. From T cells, B-cell-depleted T cells, or PBMCs came the material, which was cDNA or gDNA.

Per the authors' pipeline: Amplification of reference gene primers was used by the study to estimate nucleated cell counts. Using immunoSEQ multiplex PCR, the repertoire was profiled, and TCRdb retains in-frame clones only, with some absent. The DNA gave D and trimming, while V, J and clone size come from that table. The sample shows roughly 40,000 clones, roughly 90% of them seen only once. The chain employs TRBV7-9 and TRBJ2-7; D may be TRBD2 (6 bases). The sequenced sample was peripheral blood. This TCR derives from a human donor in a cohort sampled during active COVID-19. DNA of the CDR3: TGTGCCAGCAGCTTAGGCGGGGCCGGGATGTACTTC. This gives the protein CASSLGGAGMYF.